This T cell receptor beta chain was found in a study of response to subunit inactivated influenza vaccine. The CDR3 extends over 17 amino acids. Germline-derived CDR1 and CDR2 are LGHDT and YNNKEL (reference sequence). J gave up 4 bases and V 5 bases, and 10 bases lay outside the gene matches. Using its own MiXCR run on the RT-PCR reads, TCRdb lists one record per CDR3 protein. The sample yields over 150,000 distinct CDR3 sequences, approximately 11% seen once. This sequence was found in a man between 45 and 60 years old who received an inactivated influenza vaccine. The V and J genes are TRBV3-1 and TRBJ2-2; 10 bases line up with TRBD2. Source: non-naive T cells sorted from PBMCs, taken 35 to 45 days after vaccination. Here the CDR3 DNA reads TGTGCCAGCAGCTCTGAGCGGGGGGGGCCGGTCACCGGGGAGCTGTTTTTT. Translated, it gives CASSSERGGPVTGELFF.